Presented here are 27 T cell receptor beta chains from one specimen sequenced in a study of blood T cell repertoires in COVID-19. Assay used: immunoSEQ multiplex PCR; TCRdb lists only in-frame clones, some missing. This sample has approximately 250,000 clones, with roughly four fifths found just once. The sample comprised PBMCs or T cells enriched from blood (not recorded which). The source is a man aged 25-40 years with acute COVID-19.

The chain recombines TRBV11-3 with TRBJ2-3; 10 bases are a match to TRBD2. Trimming took 3 bases from V and 4 from J; bases not matched to a gene: 7. The CDR3 runs 16 residues. Germline CDR1 and CDR2: SGHNT and YENEEA. The CDR3 loop reads CASSFRLAGEADTQYF. CDR3 coding DNA: TGTGCCAGCAGCTTCCGTCTAGCGGGAGAGGCAGATACGCAGTATTTT.

The chain carries TRBV3-1 (or the pseudogene TRBV3-2) and TRBJ1-2; no firm D call. The CDR3 has 16 amino acids. The V gene lost 2 bases and the J gene lost 0 bases, with 13 bases spanning the gap. Germline V CDR1 and CDR2: LGHDT, YNNKEL (reference sequence). The CDR3 loop is CASSQPTSGSNYGYTF. The CDR3 nucleotides are TGTGCCAGCAGCCAACCTACGAGCGGATCTAACTATGGCTACACCTTC.

This chain uses TRBV23-1 with TRBJ2-1; a weak D match, TRBD1 (5 bases). TRBV23-1 is an ORF; its function is uncertain. The length of the CDR3 is 15 residues. Trimming cost V 0 bases and J 7 bases, with 13 bases left between them. Written as DNA, the CDR3 is TGCGCCAGCAGTCAATCGGGGCCTGACCGTAATGAGCAGTTCTTC. This codes for CASSQSGPDRNEQFF.

The CDR3 nucleotides read TGTGCCAGCAGCCGCGACAGGGGACAAAACACTGAAGCTTTCTTT. Translation gives CASSRDRGQNTEAFF. The chain employs TRBV7-2 and TRBJ1-1; TRBD1 agrees at 8 bases. Germline CDR1 and CDR2: SGHTA and FQGNSA. V was pared by 5 bases and J by 2 bases, with 7 bases of the junction left unmatched. The CDR3 has 15 residues.

This clone was found once. The CDR3 protein is CASSLTGTNEKLFF. Here the CDR3 DNA reads TGTGCCAGCTCACTGACAGGGACTAATGAAAAACTGTTTTTT. The chain employs TRBV18 and TRBJ1-4, with 7 bases that match TRBD1. This CDR3 region has 14 residues. V gave up 4 bases and J gave up 2 bases; unmatched junction bases: 1. Germline values: CDR1 KGHSH, CDR2 LQKENI.

This clone was seen many times. J is TRBJ2-1 and V is TRBV7-6; D is unclear. This CDR3 is 13 amino acids long. Trimming pared 5 bases from V and 9 bases from J, leaving 14 bases between. In germline, CDR1 is SGHVS, CDR2 FNYEAQ. CDR3 in amino acids: CASSRNVQAEQFF. In DNA form, the CDR3 reads TGTGCCAGCAGCCGTAACGTCCAGGCTGAGCAGTTCTTC.

The chain has TRBV19 and TRBJ1-3, with 7 bases identical to TRBD1. The CDR3 is made up of 14 amino acids. The germline CDR1 and CDR2 sequences are LNHDA and SQIVND (reference sequence). Trimming took 5 bases from V and 4 from J; bases not matched to a gene: 5. Here the CDR3 reads CASSPQTGGNTIYF. CDR3 DNA sequence: TGTGCCAGTAGTCCTCAGACAGGGGGAAACACCATATATTTT.

The V and J genes are TRBV7-2 and TRBJ1-1; the D gene is possibly TRBD1 (5 bases). The V and J ends lost 2 bases and 5 bases respectively, with 21 bases between them. In germline, CDR1 is SGHTA, CDR2 FQGNSA. The CDR3 consists of 17 residues. The DNA of the CDR3 is TGTGCCAGCAGCTTAAACGTAATGACCCCGCGGGGGACTGAAGCTTTCTTT. Protein product: CASSLNVMTPRGTEAFF.

The chain employs TRBV12-3 or TRBV12-4 and TRBJ2-4; no reliable D call. Trimming shortened V by 8 bases and J by 0 bases, and 8 bases separated the two germline ends. The CDR3 is 13 residues long. The chain's CDR3 is CASAGLAKNIQYF. CDR3 bases: TGTGCCAGCGCTGGGCTAGCCAAAAACATTCAGTACTTC.

This rearrangement joins TRBV28 to TRBJ2-7; weak D call: TRBD2 (6 bases). The CDR3 sequence is 13 residues long. The germline V gene has CDR1 MDHEN and CDR2 SYDVKM. Trimming removed 4 bases from V and 4 bases from J, with 11 bases in between. CDR3 loop: CASSSAGRYEQYV. Here the CDR3 DNA reads TGTGCCAGCAGTTCCGCGGGGAGGTACGAGCAGTACGTC.

The chain uses TRBV19 and TRBJ2-2, with TRBD2 matching 11 bases. The germline V gene has CDR1 LNHDA and CDR2 SQIVND (reference sequence). The CDR3 consists of 20 residues. The V gene end was trimmed by 7 bases and the J gene end by 2 bases; junction bases not matched to a gene: 18. The CDR3 region has the DNA TGTGCCAGTACCCCCGGCGGGACTAGCGGATTATCACCAAACACCGGGGAGCTGTTTTTT. Protein product: CASTPGGTSGLSPNTGELFF. The whole variable domain, remainder taken from reference TRBV19 and TRBJ2-2, is DGGITQSPKYLFRKEGQNVTLSCEQNLNHDAMYWYRQDPGQGLRLIYYSQIVNDFQKGDIAEGYSVSREKKESFPLTVTSAQKNPTAFYLCASTPGGTSGLSPNTGELFFGEGSRLTVL.

The chain has TRBV30 and TRBJ1-1; no clear D gene. CDR1 and CDR2 (germline): GTSNPN, SVGIG (reference sequence). This CDR3 spans 12 amino acids. V was trimmed by 5 bases and J by 7 bases, leaving 14 bases between them. The DNA for the CDR3 is TGTGCCTGGGCGCCCATTCGGGGTGAAGCTTTCTTT. Protein sequence: CAWAPIRGEAFF.

This clone was seen a handful of times. The junction does not match germline at one end; this may be a read error. The chain combines TRBV5-1 with TRBJ1-2, with a weak D call TRBD1 (5 bases). This CDR3 region has 13 residues. Looked up from germline, CDR1 is SGHRS and CDR2 is YFSETQ. The CDR3 DNA sequence: TGTGCCAGTGAAAGGGACGGGGGTGGAGGCTACACCTTC. Protein product: CASERDGGGGYTF.

The chain couples TRBV6-5 to TRBJ2-1; weak D call: TRBD2 (7 bases). V gave up 5 bases and J gave up 8 bases, with 19 bases separating them. Germline CDR1 and CDR2: MNHEY and SVGAGI. The CDR3 runs to 15 residues. The chain's CDR3 is CASSQGTTLSDEQFF. The CDR3 DNA follows: TGTGCCAGCAGTCAGGGGACTACCCTTTCGGATGAGCAGTTCTTC.

This chain uses TRBV9 with TRBJ2-5; 8 bases line up with TRBD1. Per germline, CDR1 SGDLS and CDR2 YYNGEE. The CDR3 has 15 amino acids. V shed 3 bases and J 4 bases; nucleotides not matched to a gene: 8. This CDR3 reads CASSGRQGSRETQYF. The CDR3, as DNA: TGTGCCAGCAGCGGGAGACAGGGGTCCCGAGAGACCCAGTACTTC.

The V gene is TRBV19, the J gene TRBJ1-4; D gene ambiguous. This CDR3 comprises 13 residues. Per the germline V gene, CDR1 is LNHDA and CDR2 is SQIVND (reference sequence). V lost 4 bases to trimming and J lost 4 bases, with 7 bases between them. The CDR3 DNA follows: TGTGCCAGTAGTAGAGGGATTAATGAAAAACTGTTTTTT. This sequence encodes CASSRGINEKLFF.

The gene calls are TRBV27 and TRBJ1-5; D gene ambiguous. CDR1 and CDR2 from the germline V gene are MNHEY and SMNVEV (reference sequence). The CDR3 sequence is 16 residues long. The V end lost 2 bases, the J end lost 1 base, and 12 bases lay between the germline ends. DNA of the CDR3: TGTGCCAGCAGTTTAGACGGACGGGGAAGCAATCAGCCCCAGCATTTT. Translating it yields CASSLDGRGSNQPQHF.

The V gene is TRBV15, the J gene TRBJ1-1; possibly TRBD1 for D (6 bases). There are 16 residues in the CDR3. The germline gives CDR1 LNHNV, CDR2 YYDKDF (reference sequence). V shed 1 base and J shed 0 bases, with 12 bases lying between them. CDR3 sequence: CATSRGSDSLNTEAFF. Written as DNA, the CDR3 is TGTGCCACCAGCAGAGGTTCGGACAGCTTGAACACTGAAGCTTTCTTT.

The rearrangement links TRBV9 to TRBJ1-2, with D unresolved. Trimming pared 3 bases from V and 3 bases from J, leaving 15 bases between. This CDR3 has 15 residues. Per the germline V gene, CDR1 is SGDLS and CDR2 is YYNGEE. The CDR3 region is CASSESRLGDYGYTF. In DNA, the CDR3 is TGTGCCAGCAGCGAGAGCAGACTCGGCGACTATGGCTACACCTTC.

This clone was counted between two and nine times. The chain carries TRBV2 and TRBJ1-5, with TRBD1 as a possible D gene (5 bases). The germline CDR1 and CDR2 sequences are SNHLY and FYNNEI. The CDR3 loop spans 17 amino acids. V lost 6 bases to trimming and J lost 2 bases, with 20 bases between them. The CDR3 sequence: CASSGGAAIQGNQPQHF. The CDR3, as DNA: TGTGCCAGCAGCGGTGGGGCAGCCATCCAAGGCAATCAGCCCCAGCATTTT.

The CDR3 spells CASRDRGVSDTQYF. CDR3 nucleotide sequence: TGTGCCAGTCGGGACAGGGGGGTGTCAGATACGCAGTATTTT. The chain combines TRBV19 with TRBJ2-3; 11 bases map to TRBD1. The CDR3 covers 14 residues. Looked up from germline, CDR1 is LNHDA and CDR2 is SQIVND (reference sequence). V shed 8 bases and J 4 bases; nucleotides not matched to a gene: 5.

The CDR3 reads CASAGRHLVTEQFF. In nucleotides, the CDR3 is TGTGCCAGCGCGGGGCGTCATTTGGTAACTGAGCAGTTCTTC. This sequence joins TRBV6-4 and TRBJ2-1, with D perhaps TRBD2 (6 bases). Deletions cut 8 bases from V and 9 bases from J, with 20 bases between. The CDR3 runs 14 residues. Germline-derived CDR1 and CDR2 are MRHNA and SNTAGT.

The chain combines TRBV6-5 with TRBJ2-1, with 8 bases fitting TRBD2. V lost 3 bases to trimming and J lost 12 bases; unmatched junction nucleotides: 7. In germline, CDR1 is MNHEY, CDR2 SVGAGI. The CDR3 loop spans 13 amino acids. CDR3 residues: CASSYPSGGGQFF. CDR3 in DNA: TGTGCCAGCAGTTATCCGAGCGGGGGCGGGCAGTTCTTC.

The chain joins TRBV28 to TRBJ2-1; D might be TRBD1 (6 bases). Germline V gene data show CDR1 as MDHEN and CDR2 as SYDVKM. The V gene lost 7 bases and the J gene lost 0 bases, with 16 bases spanning the gap. CDR3 length equals 16 residues. The CDR3 DNA reads TGTGCCAGCACCCAAGGGGGAACTAGCTCCTACAATGAGCAGTTCTTC. Its translation is CASTQGGTSSYNEQFF.

J is TRBJ2-7 and V is TRBV6-5, with TRBD2 matching over 8 bases. This CDR3 is 14 amino acids long. J was trimmed by 6 bases and V by 10 bases; bases with no gene match: 14. CDR1 and CDR2 from the germline V gene are MNHEY and SVGAGI. Here the CDR3 DNA reads TGTGCCACCGCCCTCGGTGCGGGGGGCAGCGAGCAGTACGTC. Its protein product is CATALGAGGSEQYV.

This clone appeared a single time. This sequence joins TRBV24-1 and TRBJ1-4, with 9 bases identical to TRBD1. Trimming took 4 bases from V and 5 from J; bases not matched to a gene: 4. CDR1 and CDR2 from the germline V gene are KGHDR and SFDVKD. This CDR3 spans 15 amino acids. CDR3 in DNA: TGTGCCACCAGTGAACCCGGGACAGGGAATGAAAAACTGTTTTTT. Protein sequence: CATSEPGTGNEKLFF.

This clone occurred once. The chain is built from TRBV5-6 and TRBJ1-6; D may be TRBD1 (5 bases). CDR1 is SGHDT, CDR2 YYEEEE, per germline. V was clipped by 5 bases and J by 2 bases, with 20 bases between them. This CDR3 has 18 amino acids. The CDR3 region is CASSPGAQALTYNSPLHF. CDR3 sequence (DNA): TGTGCCAGCAGTCCTGGGGCCCAAGCGCTGACCTATAATTCACCCCTCCACTTT.